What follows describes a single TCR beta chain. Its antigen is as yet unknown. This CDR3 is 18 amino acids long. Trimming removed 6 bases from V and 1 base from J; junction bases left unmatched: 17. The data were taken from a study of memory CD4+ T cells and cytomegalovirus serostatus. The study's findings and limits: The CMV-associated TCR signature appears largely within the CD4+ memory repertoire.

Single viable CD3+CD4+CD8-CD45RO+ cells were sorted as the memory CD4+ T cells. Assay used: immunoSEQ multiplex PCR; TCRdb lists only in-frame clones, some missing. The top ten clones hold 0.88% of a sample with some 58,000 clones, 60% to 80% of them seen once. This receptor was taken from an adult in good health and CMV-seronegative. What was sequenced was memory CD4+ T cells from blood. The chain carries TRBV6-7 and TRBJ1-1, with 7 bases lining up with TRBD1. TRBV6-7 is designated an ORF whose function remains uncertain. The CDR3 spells CASRRTKGTESRNTEAFF. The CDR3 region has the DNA TGTGCCAGCAGACGAACCAAAGGGACAGAAAGTAGGAACACTGAAGCTTTCTTT.